Below, one T cell receptor (beta chain) is given with its context. Per the original methods: How many nucleated cells were present was estimated from reference gene primer amplification. TCRdb's copy holds only in-frame clones and misses some; the assay was immunoSEQ multiplex PCR. For V, J and clone size, that table is used; D and trimming come from the DNA. The sample carries about 410,000 clones, just over 85% recorded once. This record comes from a study of blood T cell repertoires in COVID-19. Overall study context: The United States, Italy and Spain supplied acute and convalescent COVID-19 samples. T cells, B-cell-depleted T cells, or PBMCs provided the cDNA or gDNA that served as material.

The germline V gene encodes CDR1 ENHRY and CDR2 SYGVKD. Trimming removed 5 bases at V and 5 bases at J, with 15 bases between. The CDR3 runs to 14 residues. The receptor was isolated from a woman between 25 and 40 years old with active or convalescent COVID-19. Sequencing was carried out using peripheral blood. V usage is TRBV10-3 and J usage is TRBJ1-1; possibly TRBD1 for D (6 bases). CDR3 in amino acids: CAISPGAPGTEAFF. Written as DNA, the CDR3 is TGTGCCATCAGTCCAGGGGCACCAGGAACTGAAGCTTTCTTT.